This entry concerns a single TCR beta chain. What it recognizes is unknown. Study processing details: Junction-only sequences produced by ImmunoSEQ had no quality scores, so filtering differed. Data came from immunoSEQ multiplex PCR; TCRdb stores just in-frame clones and leaves some out. V, J and clone size reflect that table, while D and trimming were determined from the DNA. The data contain around 620,000 clones, around 95% of them singletons. This sample was taken from a study of shared clonotypes between healthy human individuals. Study details: Used for every donor were three CD4 naive, three CD4 memory, two CD8 naive and one CD8 memory plate.

The CDR3 is 16 amino acids. With V trimmed by 5 bases and J by 2 bases, 11 bases remained unmatched. CDR1 and CDR2 from the germline V gene are SEHNR and FQNEAQ (reference sequence). Study-wide findings and caveats: Investigators expected sequencing depth to affect clonotype sharing among donors.

CD45RO-negative cells were positively selected for CCR7, leaving out terminally differentiated effector memory CD45RA+ cells. The sample consisted of naive CD8+ T cells sorted from blood. The genes are TRBV7-9 and TRBJ2-7, with 8 positions matching TRBD1. The TCR comes from a woman younger than 45 in good health. Here the CDR3 DNA reads TGTGCCAGCAGCCCAGAGCTTGGACAGGGTCCCTACGAGCAGTACTTC. Protein sequence: CASSPELGQGPYEQYF.